This T cell receptor (beta chain) was sequenced for a study of blood T cells in healthy people across ages. The V gene end was trimmed by 0 bases and the J gene end by 8 bases; junction bases not matched to a gene: 6. Germline V lookup: CDR1 DFQATT, CDR2 SNEGSKA (reference sequence). The CDR3 loop spans 13 amino acids. Findings and caveats of the study: While age rose, TCR beta diversity per million T cells dropped in a roughly linear way. Naive T cell percentage showed a strong correlation with TCR beta diversity.

Comment on this clonotype: Its antigen remains unknown.

Using a J-beta primer mix together with a sample-barcoded 5' primer, a second PCR was run for roughly 6 to 12 cycles. Each CDR3 protein is one row after TCRdb ran MiXCR on the 5' RACE reads. The profile shows about 1.8 million distinct CDR3 sequences, around half of them singletons. The TCR comes from a woman aged 40 to 49 in good health. Sequenced input: blood. The rearrangement links TRBV20-1 to TRBJ1-2, with 7 positions matching TRBD1. CDR3 sequence: CSAREGRGQGYTF. The CDR3 DNA reads TGCAGTGCTAGAGAAGGGAGGGGACAGGGCTACACCTTC.